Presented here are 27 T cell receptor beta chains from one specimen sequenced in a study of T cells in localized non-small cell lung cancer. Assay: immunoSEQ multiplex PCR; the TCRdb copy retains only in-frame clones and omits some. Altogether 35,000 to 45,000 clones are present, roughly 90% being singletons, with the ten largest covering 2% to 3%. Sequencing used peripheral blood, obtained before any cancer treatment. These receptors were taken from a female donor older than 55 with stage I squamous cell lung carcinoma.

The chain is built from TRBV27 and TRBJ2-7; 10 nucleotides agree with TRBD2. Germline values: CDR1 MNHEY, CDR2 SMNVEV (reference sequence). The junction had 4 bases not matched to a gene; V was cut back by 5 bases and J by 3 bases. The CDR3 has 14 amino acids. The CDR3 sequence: CASSPRLAGYEQYF. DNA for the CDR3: TGTGCCAGCAGTCCCCGACTAGCGGGCTACGAGCAGTACTTC.

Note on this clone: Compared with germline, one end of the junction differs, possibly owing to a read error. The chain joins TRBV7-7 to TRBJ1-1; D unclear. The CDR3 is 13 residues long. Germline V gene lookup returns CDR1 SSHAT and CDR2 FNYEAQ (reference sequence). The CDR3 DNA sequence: TGTGCTAGCAGCTTAGTTCTCGGCACTGAAGCTTTCTTT. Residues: CASSLVLGTEAFF.

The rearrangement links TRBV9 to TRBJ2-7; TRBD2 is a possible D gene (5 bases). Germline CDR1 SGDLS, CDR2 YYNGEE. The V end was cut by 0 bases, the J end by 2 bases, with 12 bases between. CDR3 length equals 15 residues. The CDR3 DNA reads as TGTGCCAGCAGCGTAGGAGGGAATCCGACCTACGAGCAGTACTTC. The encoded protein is CASSVGGNPTYEQYF.

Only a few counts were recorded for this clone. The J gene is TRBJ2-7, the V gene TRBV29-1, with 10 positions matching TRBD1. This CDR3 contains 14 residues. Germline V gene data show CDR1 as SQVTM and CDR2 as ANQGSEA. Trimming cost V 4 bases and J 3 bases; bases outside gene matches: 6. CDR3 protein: CSVGGRTGGYEQYF. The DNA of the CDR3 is TGCAGCGTTGGTGGGAGGACAGGGGGCTACGAGCAGTACTTC.

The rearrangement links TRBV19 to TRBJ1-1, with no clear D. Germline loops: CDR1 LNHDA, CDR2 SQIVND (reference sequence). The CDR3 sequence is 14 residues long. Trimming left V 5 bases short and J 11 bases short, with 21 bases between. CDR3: CASSPTRAGVDAFF. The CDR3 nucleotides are TGTGCCAGTAGTCCTACAAGGGCCGGGGTCGACGCTTTCTTT.

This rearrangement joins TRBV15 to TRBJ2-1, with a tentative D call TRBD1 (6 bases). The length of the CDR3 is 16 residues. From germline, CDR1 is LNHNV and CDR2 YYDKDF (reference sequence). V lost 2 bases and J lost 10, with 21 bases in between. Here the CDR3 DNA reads TGTGCCACCAGCAGACTAAGGGATAACAGGGTTAGAGAGCAGTTCTTC. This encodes CATSRLRDNRVREQFF.

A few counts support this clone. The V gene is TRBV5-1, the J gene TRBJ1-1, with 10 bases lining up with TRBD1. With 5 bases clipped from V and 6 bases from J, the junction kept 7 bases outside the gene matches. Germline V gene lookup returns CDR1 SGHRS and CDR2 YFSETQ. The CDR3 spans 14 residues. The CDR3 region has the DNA TGCGCCAGCAGGCGACAGGGGGCTAATTCTGAAGCTTTCTTT. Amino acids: CASRRQGANSEAFF. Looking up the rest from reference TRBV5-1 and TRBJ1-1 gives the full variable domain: KAGVTQTPRYLIKTRGQQVTLSCSPISGHRSVSWYQQTPGQGLQFLFEYFSETQRNKGNFPGRFSGRQFSNSRSEMNVSTLELGDSALYLCASRRQGANSEAFFGQGTRLTVV.

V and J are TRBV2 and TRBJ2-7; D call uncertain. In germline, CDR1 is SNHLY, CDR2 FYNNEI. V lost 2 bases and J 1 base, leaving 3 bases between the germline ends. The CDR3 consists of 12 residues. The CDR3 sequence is CASSEQSYEQYF. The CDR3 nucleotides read TGTGCCAGCAGTGAACAGTCCTACGAGCAGTACTTC. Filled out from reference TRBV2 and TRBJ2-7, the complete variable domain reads EPEVTQTPSHQVTQMGQEVILRCVPISNHLYFYWYRQILGQKVEFLVSFYNNEISEKSEIFDDQFSVERPDGSNFTLKIRSTKLEDSAMYFCASSEQSYEQYFGPGTRLTVT.

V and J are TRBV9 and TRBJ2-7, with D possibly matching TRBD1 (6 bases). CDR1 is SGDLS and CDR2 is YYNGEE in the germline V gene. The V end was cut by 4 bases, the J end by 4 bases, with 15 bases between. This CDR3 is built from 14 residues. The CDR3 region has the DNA TGTGCCAGCAGCCCCCGCCAAGGACAGTACGAGCAGTACTTC. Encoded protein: CASSPRQGQYEQYF.

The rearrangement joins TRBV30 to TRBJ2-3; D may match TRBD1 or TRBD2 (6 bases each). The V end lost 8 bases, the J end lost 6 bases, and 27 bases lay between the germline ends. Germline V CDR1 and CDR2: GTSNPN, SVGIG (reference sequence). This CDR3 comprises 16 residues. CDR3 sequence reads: CAAQPWGALPSDTQYF. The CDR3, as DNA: TGTGCCGCCCAGCCTTGGGGGGCACTCCCCTCGGATACGCAGTATTTT.

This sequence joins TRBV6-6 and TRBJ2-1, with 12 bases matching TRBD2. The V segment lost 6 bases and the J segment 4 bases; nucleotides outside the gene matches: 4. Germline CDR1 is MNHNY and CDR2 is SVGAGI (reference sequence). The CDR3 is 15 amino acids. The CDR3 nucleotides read TGTGCCAGCAGAGATCTAGCGGGAGGGTACAATGAGCAGTTCTTC. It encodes CASRDLAGGYNEQFF.

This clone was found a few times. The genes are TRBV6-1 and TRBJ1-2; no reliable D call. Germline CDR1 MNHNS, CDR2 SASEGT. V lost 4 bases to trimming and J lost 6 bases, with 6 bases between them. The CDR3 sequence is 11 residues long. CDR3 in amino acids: CASSVHDGYTF. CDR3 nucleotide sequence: TGTGCCAGCAGTGTTCATGATGGCTACACCTTC.

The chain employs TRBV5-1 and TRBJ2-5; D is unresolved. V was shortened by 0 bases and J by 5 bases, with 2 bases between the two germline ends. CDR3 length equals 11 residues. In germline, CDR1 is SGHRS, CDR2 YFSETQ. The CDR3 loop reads CASSLVETQYF. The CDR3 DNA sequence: TGCGCCAGCAGCTTGGTTGAGACCCAGTACTTC. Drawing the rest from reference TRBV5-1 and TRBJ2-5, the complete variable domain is KAGVTQTPRYLIKTRGQQVTLSCSPISGHRSVSWYQQTPGQGLQFLFEYFSETQRNKGNFPGRFSGRQFSNSRSEMNVSTLELGDSALYLCASSLVETQYFGPGTRLLVL.

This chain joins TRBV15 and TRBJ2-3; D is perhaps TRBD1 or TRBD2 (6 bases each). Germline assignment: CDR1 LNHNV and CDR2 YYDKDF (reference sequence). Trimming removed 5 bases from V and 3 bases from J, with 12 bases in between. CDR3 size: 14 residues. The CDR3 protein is CATSGGGGTDTQYF. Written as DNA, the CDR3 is TGTGCCACCAGCGGAGGGGGAGGAACAGATACGCAGTATTTT.

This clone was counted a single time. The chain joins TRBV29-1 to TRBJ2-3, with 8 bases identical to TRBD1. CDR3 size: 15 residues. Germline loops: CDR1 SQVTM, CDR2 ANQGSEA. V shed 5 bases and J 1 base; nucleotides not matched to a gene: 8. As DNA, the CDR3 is TGCAGCGTTACTCGGGTGACAGGGGGCACAGATACGCAGTATTTT. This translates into CSVTRVTGGTDTQYF.

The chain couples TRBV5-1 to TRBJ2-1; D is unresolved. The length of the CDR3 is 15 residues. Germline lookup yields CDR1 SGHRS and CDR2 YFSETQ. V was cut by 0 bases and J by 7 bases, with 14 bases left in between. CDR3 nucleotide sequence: TGCGCCAGCAGCTTGGAAGACTTCCGGTGGAATGAGCAGTTCTTC. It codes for CASSLEDFRWNEQFF.

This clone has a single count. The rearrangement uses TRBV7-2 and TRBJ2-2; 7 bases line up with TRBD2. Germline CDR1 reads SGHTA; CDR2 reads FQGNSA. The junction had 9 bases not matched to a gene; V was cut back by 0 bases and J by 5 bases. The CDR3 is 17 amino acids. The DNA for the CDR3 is TGTGCCAGCAGCTTAGCGTCGGGCGGGAGCTTTACCGGGGAGCTGTTTTTT. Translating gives CASSLASGGSFTGELFF.

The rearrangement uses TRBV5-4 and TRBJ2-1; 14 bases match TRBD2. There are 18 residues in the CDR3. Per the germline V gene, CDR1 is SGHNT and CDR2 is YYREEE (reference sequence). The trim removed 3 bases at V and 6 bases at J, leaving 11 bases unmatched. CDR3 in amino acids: CASSSSGTSGSWGNEQFF. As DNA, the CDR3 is TGTGCCAGCAGCTCCTCCGGGACTAGCGGGAGTTGGGGCAATGAGCAGTTCTTC.

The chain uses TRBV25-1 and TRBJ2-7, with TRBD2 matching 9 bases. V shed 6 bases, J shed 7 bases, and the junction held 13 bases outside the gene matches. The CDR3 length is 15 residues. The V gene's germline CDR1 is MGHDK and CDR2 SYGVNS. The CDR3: CASSSLGKREDEQYF. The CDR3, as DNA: TGTGCCAGCAGCTCGCTTGGGAAGCGGGAGGATGAGCAGTACTTC.

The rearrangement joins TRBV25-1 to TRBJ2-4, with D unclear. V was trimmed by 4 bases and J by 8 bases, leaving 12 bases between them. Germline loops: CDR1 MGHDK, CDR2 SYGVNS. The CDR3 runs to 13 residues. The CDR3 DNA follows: TGTGCCAGCAGTGGGTGGGCGATGGACATTCAGTACTTC. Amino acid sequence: CASSGWAMDIQYF.

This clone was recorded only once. CDR3 DNA: TGTGCCAGCAGTTATTCCCGGGACAGGGGCCAAAAACTGTTTTTT. It specifies CASSYSRDRGQKLFF. This chain links TRBV6-5 with TRBJ1-4, with 10 bases lining up with TRBD1. Germline loops: CDR1 MNHEY, CDR2 SVGAGI. Germline trimming cut 3 bases from V and 9 bases from J; bases unmatched to any gene: 7. The CDR3 is 15 amino acids.

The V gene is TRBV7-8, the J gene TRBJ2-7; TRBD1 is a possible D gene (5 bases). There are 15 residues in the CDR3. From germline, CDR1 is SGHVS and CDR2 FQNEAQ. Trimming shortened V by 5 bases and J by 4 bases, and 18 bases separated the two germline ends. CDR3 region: CASSPLGATHYEQYF. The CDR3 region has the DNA TGTGCCAGCAGCCCCTTAGGGGCGACGCATTACGAGCAGTACTTC.

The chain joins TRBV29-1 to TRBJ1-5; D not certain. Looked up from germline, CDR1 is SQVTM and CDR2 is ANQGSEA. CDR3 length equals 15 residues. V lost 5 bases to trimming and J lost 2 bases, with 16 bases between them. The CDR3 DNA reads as TGCAGCGTTCCCCAGAGCTTAACGGGCAATCAGCCCCAGCATTTT. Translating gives CSVPQSLTGNQPQHF.

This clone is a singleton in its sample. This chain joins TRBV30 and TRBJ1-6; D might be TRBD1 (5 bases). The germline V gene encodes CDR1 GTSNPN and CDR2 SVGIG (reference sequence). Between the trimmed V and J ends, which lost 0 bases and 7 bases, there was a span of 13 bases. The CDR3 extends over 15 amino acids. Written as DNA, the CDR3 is TGTGCCTGGAGTGTCACGACAGCTACAAATTCACCCCTCCACTTT. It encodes CAWSVTTATNSPLHF.

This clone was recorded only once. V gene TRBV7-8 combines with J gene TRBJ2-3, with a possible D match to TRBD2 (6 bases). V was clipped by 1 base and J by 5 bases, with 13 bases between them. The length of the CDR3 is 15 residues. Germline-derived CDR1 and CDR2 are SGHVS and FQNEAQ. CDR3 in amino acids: CASSLGAGTGDTQYF. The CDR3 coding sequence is TGTGCCAGCAGCTTAGGTGCGGGAACTGGAGATACGCAGTATTTT.

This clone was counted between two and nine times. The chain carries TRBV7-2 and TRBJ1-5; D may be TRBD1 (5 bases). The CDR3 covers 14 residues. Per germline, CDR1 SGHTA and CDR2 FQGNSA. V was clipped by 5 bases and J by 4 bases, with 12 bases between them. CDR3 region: CASSRTGSNQPQHF. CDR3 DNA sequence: TGTGCCAGCAGCCGTACAGGCTCAAATCAGCCCCAGCATTTT.

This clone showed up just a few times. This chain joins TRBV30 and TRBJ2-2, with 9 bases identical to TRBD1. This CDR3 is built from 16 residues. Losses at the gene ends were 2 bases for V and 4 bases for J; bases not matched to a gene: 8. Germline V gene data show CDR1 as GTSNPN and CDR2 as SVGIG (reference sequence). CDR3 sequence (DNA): TGTGCCTGGAGTACCTGGGACAGGGCGTCCACCGGGGAGCTGTTTTTT. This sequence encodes CAWSTWDRASTGELFF.